The source of this T cell receptor (beta chain) is a study of T cells after yellow fever vaccination. Study-level background: The fractions with low cell numbers were processed using SMART-Seq v4 Ultra Low Input.

This clonotype was counted at least ten times. Antigen: not known. As TCR cDNA was made by 5'RACE template switching, a universal primer site and UMIs were added. One entry per CDR3 protein, called by TCRdb with MiXCR from the 5' RACE reads. This sample has about 240,000 distinct CDR3 sequences, with 6.9% found just once. Notes on the study in general: Some clonotypes, a small share, were shared between CD4 and CD8 compartments. Reappearing after the booster were most of the clones from primary vaccination (around 95% CD4, 85% to 90% CD8).

Germline-derived CDR1 and CDR2 are LNHNV and YYDKDF (reference sequence). The CDR3 has 15 amino acids. The V and J ends lost 5 bases and 4 bases, in that order; junction bases with no gene match: 6. This TCR was sampled from a man aged 25 to 45 who received the YFV17D yellow fever vaccine. The chain combines TRBV15 with TRBJ2-5, with TRBD1 identical over 11 bases. The sequences come from CD4+ T cells sorted from PBMCs, collected 15 days after the yellow fever booster vaccination. The CDR3 sequence: CATSPRTGGVETQYF. Here the CDR3 DNA reads TGTGCCACCAGCCCACGGACAGGGGGCGTAGAGACCCAGTACTTC.